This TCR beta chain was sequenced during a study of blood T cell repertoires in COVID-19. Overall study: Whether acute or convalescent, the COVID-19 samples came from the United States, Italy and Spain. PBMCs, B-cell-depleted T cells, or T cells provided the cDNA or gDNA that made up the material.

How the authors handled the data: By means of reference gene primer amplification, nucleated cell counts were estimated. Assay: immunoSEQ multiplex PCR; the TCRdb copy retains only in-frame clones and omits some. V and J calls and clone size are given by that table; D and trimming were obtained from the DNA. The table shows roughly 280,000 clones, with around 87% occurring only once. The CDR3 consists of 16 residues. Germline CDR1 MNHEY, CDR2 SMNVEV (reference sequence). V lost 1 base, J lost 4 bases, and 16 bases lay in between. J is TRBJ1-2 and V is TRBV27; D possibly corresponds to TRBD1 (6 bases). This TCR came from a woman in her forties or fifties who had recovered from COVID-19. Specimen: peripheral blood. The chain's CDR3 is CASSLYGTQTIYGYTF. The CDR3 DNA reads TGTGCCAGCAGTTTATATGGGACACAGACAATCTATGGCTACACCTTC.